The following is a T cell receptor beta chain sequence with its context. The antigen is undetermined. This sample was taken from a study of cytomegalovirus exposure and HLA in healthy donors. Points from the study as a whole: Earlier results showed most TCR beta V segments being productive about 87% or about 30% of the time. Cytomegalovirus-associated status was assigned to 150 or so TCR beta chains.

The PCR had 60 Vbeta and 13 Jbeta primers. TCRdb keeps only in-frame clones here, not all; method: immunoSEQ multiplex PCR. The table records about 55,000 clones, roughly 77% of them present only once. V lost 3 bases and J lost 1, with 6 bases in between. This CDR3 is built from 13 residues. Germline V gives CDR1 LNHDA, CDR2 SQIVND (reference sequence). Sequencing used PBMCs. This TCR came from a female donor in good health and CMV-seronegative. The chain is built from TRBV19 and TRBJ1-1, with D uncertain. CDR3 DNA sequence: TGTGCCAGTAGTATTGAGCGGAACACTGAAGCTTTCTTT. This gives the protein CASSIERNTEAFF. Full variable domain (rest looked up from reference TRBV19 and TRBJ1-1): DGGITQSPKYLFRKEGQNVTLSCEQNLNHDAMYWYRQDPGQGLRLIYYSQIVNDFQKGDIAEGYSVSREKKESFPLTVTSAQKNPTAFYLCASSIERNTEAFFGQGTRLTVV.